This T cell receptor beta chain was found in a study of blood T cell repertoires in COVID-19. Study information: Sources were T cells, B-cell-depleted T cells, or PBMCs; the material itself was cDNA or gDNA.

V lost 0 bases, J lost 4 bases, and 5 bases stayed unmatched. Germline CDR1 is ENHRY and CDR2 is SYGVKD. The CDR3 extends over 15 amino acids. In the study's own analysis: Reference gene primers were amplified, and this amplification served to estimate nucleated cell counts. Sequencing used immunoSEQ multiplex PCR; TCRdb keeps in-frame clones, though not all of them. The V and J calls and clone size are taken from that table; D and trimming were inferred from the DNA. This table holds fewer than 110,000 clones, around 94% found once. J is TRBJ1-2 and V is TRBV10-3; TRBD1 agrees at 7 bases. Material: peripheral blood. The clonotype comes from a man aged 50 to 59 with active COVID-19. CDR3 protein: CAISESGGQGYGYTF. The CDR3 DNA is TGTGCCATCAGTGAGTCAGGGGGCCAGGGCTATGGCTACACCTTC.